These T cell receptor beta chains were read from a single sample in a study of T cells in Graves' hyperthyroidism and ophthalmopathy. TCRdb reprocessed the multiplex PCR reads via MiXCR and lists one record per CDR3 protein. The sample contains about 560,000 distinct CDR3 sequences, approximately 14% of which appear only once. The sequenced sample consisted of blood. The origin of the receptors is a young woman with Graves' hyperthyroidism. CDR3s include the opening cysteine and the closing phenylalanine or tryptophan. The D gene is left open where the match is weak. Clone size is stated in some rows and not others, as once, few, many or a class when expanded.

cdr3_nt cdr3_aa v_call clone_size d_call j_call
TGCGCCAGCAGCTTTCTTCTAGCGGGGACAGATACGCAGTATTTT CASSFLLAGTDTQYF TRBV5-1 many TRBD2 TRBJ2-3
TGTGCCAGCAGTGAAATTGGAGGGGCAAACAATGAGCAGTTCTTC CASSEIGGANNEQFF TRBV6-1 few - TRBJ2-1
TGCGCCAGCAGCTGGGGGGGGGAGGCCACCTATGGCTACACCTTC CASSWGGEATYGYTF TRBV5-1 few - TRBJ1-2
TGTGCCAGCAGTTTAGGGGGAGGTGGGCAGTACTTC CASSLGGGGQYF TRBV27 few - TRBJ2-7
TGTGCCAGCAGTCCTGGGACTAGCGCCGCCTACGAGCAGTACTTC CASSPGTSAAYEQYF TRBV6-2/TRBV6-3 - TRBD2 TRBJ2-7
TGTGCCAGCAGTCCAGGGGGGGGTCTTAGCACCGGGGAGCTGTTTTTT CASSPGGGLSTGELFF TRBV28 many - TRBJ2-2
TGTGCCAGCTCAGCAGCCCGGTTAGTCAAAGCTAGCGGCTACGAGCAGTACTTC CASSAARLVKASGYEQYF TRBV18 few TRBD2 TRBJ2-7
TGTGCCACCTCCCGACCTAACTATGGCTACACCTTC CATSRPNYGYTF TRBV24-1 few - TRBJ1-2
TGTGCCAGCAGCCAAGACAGGGTTCCTTGGGGCACTGAAGCTTTCTTT CASSQDRVPWGTEAFF TRBV12-3/TRBV12-4 few TRBD1 TRBJ1-1
TGTGCCAGCAGTTTACAGAATTCACCCCTCCACTTT CASSLQNSPLHF TRBV27 - - TRBJ1-6
TGTGCCAGCTCCCAGACAGGGTTTCGCACAGATACGCAGTATTTT CASSQTGFRTDTQYF TRBV18 many TRBD1 TRBJ2-3
TGTGCCAGCAGTTTATATTCCGCGGGGCAGGGGAGGGTGGAGACCCAGTACTTC CASSLYSAGQGRVETQYF TRBV27 many - TRBJ2-5
TGTGCCAGCAGCGCTAGGCGGGTTACGTTTCACACAGATACGCAGTATTTT CASSARRVTFHTDTQYF TRBV7-9 - - TRBJ2-3
TGTGCCAGCAGAGTAGTATACGGACCCCCCATTACATCTGGGGCCAACGTCCTGACTTTC CASRVVYGPPITSGANVLTF TRBV6-2/TRBV6-3 - - TRBJ2-6
TGTGCCAGCAGCCATTCTTCCCCTGACAGGACCTACGAGCAGTACTTC CASSHSSPDRTYEQYF TRBV4-2 once - TRBJ2-7
TGTGCCAGCAGTTGGAGACAGGACGAGCAGTACTTC CASSWRQDEQYF TRBV28 many - TRBJ2-7
TGTGCCAGCAACCCCCAGACAGGGTTGGGCAATCAGCCCCAGCATTTT CASNPQTGLGNQPQHF TRBV6-2/TRBV6-3 few TRBD1 TRBJ1-5
TGTGCCAGCAGTCCAGGGATGAACTACGAGCAGTACTTC CASSPGMNYEQYF TRBV14 many - TRBJ2-7
TGTGCCTGGAGTGTGGGGAACTTTAGGGCGGGAGTTCGCAACGAGCAGTACTTC CAWSVGNFRAGVRNEQYF TRBV30 many TRBD2 TRBJ2-7
TGTGCCAGCAGCCAGTTGACAGGGCACTACGAGCAGTACTTC CASSQLTGHYEQYF TRBV3-1 few TRBD1 TRBJ2-7
TGTGCCAGCTCACTTAGGGACAGCTTAGACACTGAAGCTTTCTTT CASSLRDSLDTEAFF TRBV18 few TRBD1 TRBJ1-1
TGCGCCAGCACTTTAGCGGGAGTGGCAGATACGCAGTATTTT CASTLAGVADTQYF TRBV5-1 many TRBD2 TRBJ2-3
TGTGCCAGCAGTTTTGCGGGAGGGCCCAATGAGCAGTTCTTC CASSFAGGPNEQFF TRBV27 - TRBD2 TRBJ2-1
TGTGCCAGCAGCTTAGACTGGGGTGAGCAGTTCTTC CASSLDWGEQFF TRBV11-1 many - TRBJ2-1
TGCAGTGCTATCCCTCCCGGGGGGAACACTGAAGCTTTCTTT CSAIPPGGNTEAFF TRBV20-1 few - TRBJ1-1
TGCAGTGCTAGACGGCCCGGGGAGGAGACCCAGTACTTC CSARRPGEETQYF TRBV20-1 many - TRBJ2-5
TGTGCCAGCAGCCAGACAGGGCTGGGGAACACTGAAGCTTTCTTT CASSQTGLGNTEAFF TRBV3-1 many TRBD1 TRBJ1-1
TGTGCCAGCAGTTTTAGTGGCACCGGGGAGCTGTTTTTT CASSFSGTGELFF TRBV12-3/TRBV12-4 many - TRBJ2-2
TGTGCCAGCAGTTCACAACTAGGGACCAATGAGCAGTTCTTC CASSSQLGTNEQFF TRBV12-3/TRBV12-4 many - TRBJ2-1
TGTGCCAGCAGTGTCGGAGAAGGAGTTGGCTCCTACAATGAGCAGCTCTTC CASSVGEGVGSYNEQLF TRBV25-1 - - TRBJ2-1
TGTGCCAGCAGTCTCATAGCGGGACAGAGGGCTAGAGAGCAGTACTTC CASSLIAGQRAREQYF TRBV6-2/TRBV6-3 - - TRBJ2-7
TGTGCCAGCAGGGCCCCTGGGGCCAACGTCCTGACTTTC CASRAPGANVLTF TRBV12-3/TRBV12-4 many - TRBJ2-6
TGTGCCAGCTCCGAGACAGGGAGCCTCTATGGCTACACCTTC CASSETGSLYGYTF TRBV18 few TRBD1 TRBJ1-2
TGTGCCAGCACCGCCCTCCCGGGAGCCGACAAAAACATTCAGTACTTC CASTALPGADKNIQYF TRBV7-2 many - TRBJ2-4
TGTGCCAGCAGGGCTTGGAACACCGGGGAGCTGTTTTTT CASRAWNTGELFF TRBV12-3/TRBV12-4 few - TRBJ2-2
TGTGCCAGTAGTCCAAGGGACGGAGGAAACACTGAAGCTTTCTTT CASSPRDGGNTEAFF TRBV19 few - TRBJ1-1
TGCGCCAGCAGCCTGGACAGGGGATTTATTTTACGACAGCCCCAGCATTTT CASSLDRGFILRQPQHF TRBV5-1 many TRBD1 TRBJ1-5
TGTGCCATCAGTGAGCGGGGCGAGCAGTACTTC CAISERGEQYF TRBV10-3 - - TRBJ2-7
TGCGCCAGCAGCCCTCGGCCGGGACCCTACGAGCAGTACTTC CASSPRPGPYEQYF TRBV4-3 - - TRBJ2-7
TGTGCCAGCAGTCCTACAGGACTCCCCCAAGAGACCCAGTACTTC CASSPTGLPQETQYF TRBV27 - - TRBJ2-5
TGCGCCAGCGGCCAGAGGGAAACCGGGGAGCTGTTTTTT CASGQRETGELFF TRBV4-1 once - TRBJ2-2
TGCAGTGCTAGTATCAGGGCGGGAGGCCCTATTTGGTTCTTC CSASIRAGGPIWFF TRBV20-1 - TRBD2 TRBJ2-1
TGTGCCTGGAGCCCGGCAGGGAGCAGGTTCTTC CAWSPAGSRFF TRBV30 many - TRBJ2-1
TGTGCCAGCAGGCAGGGGGGTTCCCTTAATCAGCCCCAGCATTTT CASRQGGSLNQPQHF TRBV12-3/TRBV12-4 many TRBD1 TRBJ1-5